This T cell receptor (beta chain) stems from a study of radiation and T cells in renal cell carcinoma. About the research overall: Nephrectomy followed 15 Gy stereotactic body radiation by 4 weeks.

This clone was seen just once. Its antigen is currently unknown. Time point denoted: blood 2 weeks post-SBRT. As for treatment: 15 Gy SBRT to primary tumor, nephrectomy 4 weeks later. Clear cell pathology was present in this patient's renal cell carcinoma. The method was immunoSEQ multiplex PCR; TCRdb's version includes in-frame clones alone and lacks a portion of them. The profile shows roughly 140,000 clones, about nine tenths of them singletons. Study outcomes and limitations: Without pretreatment biopsies, baseline tumor clonotype presence was undetermined.

In germline, CDR1 is SGHDT, CDR2 YYEEEE. V lost 3 bases to trimming and J lost 7 bases; unmatched junction nucleotides: 14. The CDR3 contains 16 residues. This chain connects TRBV5-6 to TRBJ1-2; 8 bases are shared with TRBD1. This TCR was sampled from a woman in her forties or fifties with renal cell carcinoma. The starting material was blood, obtained from a patient whose treatment included radiotherapy and nephrectomy. The CDR3 DNA sequence: TGTGCCAGCAGCTGGGTTGACCAGGGGGCGCATGGTGGCTACACCTTC. Protein sequence: CASSWVDQGAHGGYTF.